This T cell receptor beta chain was sequenced in a study of chemoradiotherapy in HPV16-positive cancers. About the study: A couple of HPV16-positive patients' cells yielded candidate HPV-specific clones and common motifs.

Over chemoradiotherapy, repertoires were sampled more than once. The V gene lost 5 bases and the J gene lost 2 bases, with 11 bases spanning the gap. The CDR3 contains 14 residues. CDR1 is LNHDA, CDR2 SQIVND, per germline (reference sequence). Sequencing was performed with immunoSEQ multiplex PCR; in TCRdb, only in-frame clones are kept and a portion is missing. Of roughly 10,000 clones listed, over 60% are singletons. The receptor comes from a human donor with HPV-associated anogenital cancer. This specimen consisted of tumor tissue, obtained from a patient who underwent chemoradiotherapy. This chain links TRBV19 with TRBJ2-3; D not certain. CDR3 coding DNA: TGTGCCAGTAGTTCCCGGCAGGCCACAGATACGCAGTATTTT. Amino acid sequence: CASSSRQATDTQYF. Full variable domain (missing parts from reference TRBV19 and TRBJ2-3): DGGITQSPKYLFRKEGQNVTLSCEQNLNHDAMYWYRQDPGQGLRLIYYSQIVNDFQKGDIAEGYSVSREKKESFPLTVTSAQKNPTAFYLCASSSRQATDTQYFGPGTRLTVL.